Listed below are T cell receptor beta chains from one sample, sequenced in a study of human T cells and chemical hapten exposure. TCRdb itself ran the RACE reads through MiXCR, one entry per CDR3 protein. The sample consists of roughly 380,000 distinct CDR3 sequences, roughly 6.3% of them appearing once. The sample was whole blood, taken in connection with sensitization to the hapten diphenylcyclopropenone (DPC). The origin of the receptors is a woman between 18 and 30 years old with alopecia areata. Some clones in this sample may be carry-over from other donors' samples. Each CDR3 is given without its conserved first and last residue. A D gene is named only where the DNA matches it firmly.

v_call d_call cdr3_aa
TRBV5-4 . ASSLRDGANVLT
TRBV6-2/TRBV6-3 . ASSYPSLLAHTDTQY
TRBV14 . ASRRGGSTEAF
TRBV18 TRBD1 ASSYSTGGRQPQH
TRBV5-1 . ASSLLDTEAF
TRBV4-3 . ASSQNTGYSLSYEQY
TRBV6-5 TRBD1 ASSYERRGWSGANVLT
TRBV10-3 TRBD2 AIRYRGDGGNEQF
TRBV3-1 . ASSLQGNEQY
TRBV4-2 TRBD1 ASSQEWQGDTEAF
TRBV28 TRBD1 ASSLSGQGGDEQF
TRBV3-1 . ASSQDRRASEQF
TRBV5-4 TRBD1 ASSHDRGSNQPQH
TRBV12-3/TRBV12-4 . ASSVRGAQPQH
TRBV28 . ASRPPGRETQY
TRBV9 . ASSLRPEGEQY
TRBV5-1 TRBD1 ASRNTDRALQETQY
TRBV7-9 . ASSLSGGEGYT
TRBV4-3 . ASSQGTASGNTIY
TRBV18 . ASSPGPLGTEAF
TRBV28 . ASSLHGGSRYEQY
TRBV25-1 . ASSDLARDPSGGDTQY
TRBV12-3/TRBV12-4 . ASSPANSYNEQF
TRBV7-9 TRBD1 ASSRTGENTEAF
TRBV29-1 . SVERVAGSSYNEQF
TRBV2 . ASGFFGGQPQH
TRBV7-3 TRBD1 ASSLTGTANSNQPQH
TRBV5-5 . ASSLEGISSYEQY
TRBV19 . ASSIGGLNTEAF
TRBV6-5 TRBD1 ASDRSHRGGTEAF
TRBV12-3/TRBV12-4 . ASSGGGSRLEAF
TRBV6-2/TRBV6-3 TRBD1 ASSYGFLGTAGNTIY